One and the same sample provided the 18 T cell receptor beta chains below, sequenced in a study of cytomegalovirus exposure and HLA in healthy donors. Researchers ran the PCR with 60 Vbeta and 13 Jbeta primers. Measured with immunoSEQ multiplex PCR; TCRdb has only the in-frame clones, and not every one. This sample yields roughly 190,000 clones, of which about 77% are seen a single time; 4% to 5% belongs to the top ten. Input material: PBMCs. The receptors stem from a man aged 30 to 39 in good health and CMV-seropositive.

The rearrangement links TRBV15 to TRBJ2-7, with 9 bases fitting TRBD1. The trim removed 2 bases at V and 6 bases at J, leaving 8 bases unmatched. The CDR3 is 15 residues long. Germline V gene lookup returns CDR1 LNHNV and CDR2 YYDKDF (reference sequence). The CDR3 sequence is CATSRFGTGLGEQYF. The CDR3 nucleotides read TGTGCCACCAGCAGATTCGGGACAGGGTTGGGCGAGCAGTACTTC. The complete variable domain, with remaining parts taken from reference TRBV15 and TRBJ2-7, reads DAMVIQNPRYQVTQFGKPVTLSCSQTLNHNVMYWYQQKSSQAPKLLFHYYDKDFNNEADTPDNFQSRRPNTSFCFLDIRSPGLGDTAMYLCATSRFGTGLGEQYFGPGTRLTVT.

The V call is TRBV27, the J call TRBJ2-5; 8 bases match TRBD2. With the DNA end fitting TRBJ2-7 better, the J assignment may be wrong. This CDR3 comprises 14 residues. The V gene's germline CDR1 is MNHEY and CDR2 SMNVEV (reference sequence). In nucleotides, the CDR3 is TGTGCCAGCACCGTGGCGGGGGGCTACTACGAGCAGTACTTC. Protein: CASTVAGGYYEQYF.

This chain links TRBV27 with TRBJ1-1; tentatively, D is TRBD1 (6 bases). Per germline, CDR1 MNHEY and CDR2 SMNVEV (reference sequence). This CDR3 is 12 amino acids long. The V end lost 4 bases, the J end lost 13 bases, and 16 bases lay between the germline ends. The CDR3 DNA follows: TGTGCCAGCAGTTCACCCGACAGGTCTATTTTCTTT. It translates to CASSSPDRSIFF.

V is TRBV5-6 and J is TRBJ2-7; 9 bases agree with TRBD1. The germline gives CDR1 SGHDT, CDR2 YYEEEE. V gave up 0 bases and J gave up 4 bases; unmatched junction bases: 17. This CDR3 spans 19 amino acids. For the CDR3, the DNA is TGTGCCAGCAGCTTGGCCTATGAACTAGGGACAGGGAATTTGTACGAGCAGTACTTC. This codes for CASSLAYELGTGNLYEQYF.

The chain joins TRBV10-3 to TRBJ1-6, with a possible D match to TRBD1 (6 bases). Deletions cut 3 bases from V and 0 bases from J, with 12 bases between. CDR1 is ENHRY and CDR2 is SYGVKD in the germline V gene. This CDR3 is built from 17 residues. Here the CDR3 reads CAISDIQGSSYNSPLHF. The CDR3, as DNA: TGTGCCATCAGTGATATTCAGGGGAGCTCCTATAATTCACCCCTCCACTTT.

J is TRBJ2-5 and V is TRBV7-8; 11 bases match TRBD2. The trim removed 11 bases at V and 5 bases at J, leaving 19 bases unmatched. Germline values: CDR1 SGHVS, CDR2 FQNEAQ. The CDR3 is made up of 17 amino acids. The CDR3 here is CASQGYLSGRADETQYF. Here the CDR3 DNA reads TGTGCCTCACAGGGCTACCTTAGCGGGAGGGCTGACGAGACCCAGTACTTC.

The rearrangement uses TRBV21-1 and TRBJ1-4; the table calls TRBD1, which could not be checked here. TRBV21-1 is tagged as a pseudogene. There are 16 residues in the CDR3. The DNA of the CDR3 is TGTGCCAGCCTAAGGGGGCAGACTACAACTAATGAAAAACTGTTTTTT. This encodes CASLRGQTTTNEKLFF.

This clone occurred once. The gene calls are TRBV30 and TRBJ2-7; a possible D gene is TRBD2 (7 bases). The germline V gene has CDR1 GTSNPN and CDR2 SVGIG (reference sequence). The length of the CDR3 is 15 residues. V shed 0 bases and J shed 6 bases, with 18 bases lying between them. The CDR3 here is CAWSVMGGPGSEQYF. DNA of the CDR3: TGTGCCTGGAGTGTAATGGGGGGGCCGGGAAGCGAGCAGTACTTC.

The chain combines TRBV5-1 with TRBJ2-5; D unresolved. The V and J ends lost 0 bases and 5 bases respectively, with 20 bases between them. The V gene's germline CDR1 is SGHRS and CDR2 YFSETQ. The CDR3 sequence is 17 residues long. The CDR3 nucleotides read TGCGCCAGCAGCTTGGTAGGAACGGCCACTACCGGGGAGACCCAGTACTTC. Amino acid sequence: CASSLVGTATTGETQYF.

V gene TRBV7-9 combines with J gene TRBJ1-4; perhaps TRBD1 as D (6 bases). V lost 1 base and J lost 4, with 10 bases in between. The CDR3 totals 15 residues. CDR1 is SEHNR and CDR2 is FQNEAQ in the germline V gene (reference sequence). CDR3 DNA sequence: TGTGCCAGCAGCTTAGTGGACAGTAGTAATGAAAAACTGTTTTTT. Its protein is CASSLVDSSNEKLFF.

This CDR3 reads CASSLRGWGAGELFF. The CDR3 nucleotides read TGTGCCAGCAGCTTACGGGGGTGGGGGGCCGGGGAGCTGTTTTTT. The V call is TRBV7-2, the J call TRBJ2-2, with TRBD2 as a possible D gene (6 bases). The CDR3 sequence is 15 residues long. V gave up 2 bases and J gave up 6 bases, with 13 bases separating them. Germline CDR1 reads SGHTA; CDR2 reads FQGNSA.

CDR3 bases: TGTGCCATCAGAACAAACACCGGGGAGCTGTTTTTT. Its protein product is CAIRTNTGELFF. J is TRBJ2-2 and V is TRBV10-3; D not certain. Germline-derived CDR1 and CDR2 are ENHRY and SYGVKD. Between the trimmed V and J ends, which lost 6 bases and 2 bases, there was a span of 4 bases. The CDR3 length is 12 residues.

The chain uses TRBV27 and TRBJ2-5, with D perhaps TRBD1 (5 bases). Trimming left V 5 bases short and J 4 bases short, with 11 bases between. This CDR3 region has 13 residues. Germline V gives CDR1 MNHEY, CDR2 SMNVEV (reference sequence). In nucleotides, the CDR3 is TGTGCCAGCAGTCAGCGCAGGGCAGAGACCCAGTACTTC. Translation: CASSQRRAETQYF.

V and J are TRBV28 and TRBJ2-7; 8 bases are a match to TRBD1. Looked up from germline, CDR1 is MDHEN and CDR2 is SYDVKM. The CDR3 is 13 residues long. The V and J ends lost 9 bases and 3 bases, in that order; junction bases with no gene match: 7. This CDR3 is CASYDRGGYEQYF. Written as DNA, the CDR3 is TGTGCCAGTTATGACAGGGGTGGCTACGAGCAGTACTTC. Filled out from reference TRBV28 and TRBJ2-7, the complete variable domain reads DVKVTQSSRYLVKRTGEKVFLECVQDMDHENMFWYRQDPGLGLRLIYFSYDVKMKEKGDIPEGYSVSREKKERFSLILESASTNQTSMYLCASYDRGGYEQYFGPGTRLTVT.

This clone was picked up a small number of times. CDR3 nucleotides: TGTGCCATCAGGCCGGCAGACAGTGGAAACACCATATATTTT. The encoded protein is CAIRPADSGNTIYF. The chain recombines TRBV10-3 with TRBJ1-3; tentative D call: TRBD1 (5 bases). The CDR3 is made up of 14 amino acids. The V end was cut by 6 bases, the J end by 3 bases, with 12 bases between. CDR1 ENHRY and CDR2 SYGVKD come from the germline V gene.

The chain carries TRBV11-1 and TRBJ1-1; weak D call: TRBD1 (5 bases). Germline V gene data show CDR1 as SGHAT and CDR2 as FQDESV (reference sequence). This CDR3 is built from 15 residues. V lost 5 bases and J lost 5, with 18 bases in between. In DNA form, the CDR3 reads TGTGCCAGCAGCCTACCGAGGCAGGGATGGACTGAAGCTTTCTTT. Translating it yields CASSLPRQGWTEAFF.

The CDR3 sequence is CASSSPGQLNYGYTF. The CDR3 bases are TGTGCCAGCAGCTCACCGGGACAGCTCAACTATGGCTACACCTTC. This chain connects TRBV5-4 to TRBJ1-2; 7 nucleotides match TRBD1. J gave up 2 bases and V 3 bases, and 7 bases lay outside the gene matches. Germline V gene lookup returns CDR1 SGHNT and CDR2 YYREEE (reference sequence). This CDR3 is 15 amino acids long.

The V call is TRBV5-4, the J call TRBJ2-7; D might be TRBD2 (6 bases). This CDR3 is 15 amino acids long. Looked up from germline, CDR1 is SGHNT and CDR2 is YYREEE (reference sequence). Trimming stripped 4 bases from V and 0 bases from J, with 14 bases between. CDR3 DNA: TGTGCCAGCAGCGTCGGGGTAGCGGACTCCTACGAGCAGTACTTC. This sequence encodes CASSVGVADSYEQYF.